Each of the 10 T cell receptor beta chains below was sequenced from the same sample in a study of T cell repertoires in cytomegalovirus infection. Their specific antigens are unknown. Using its own MiXCR run on the reads, TCRdb lists one record per CDR3 protein. The table records some 480,000 distinct CDR3 sequences, roughly a third of them present only once. The specimen was cultured PBMCs, collected from culture after CMV antigen stimulation. The receptor source for this set is a human donor in good health (CMV status not recorded). Some clones in this sample may be carry-over from other donors' samples.

The chain uses TRBV6-2 or TRBV6-3 and TRBJ2-1, with 8 bases that match TRBD2. V was pared by 8 bases and J by 5 bases, with 8 bases of the junction left unmatched. This CDR3 comprises 14 residues. The germline CDR1 and CDR2 sequences are MNHEY and SVGEGT. CDR3 sequence reads: CASQSGGFDNEQFF. The CDR3 bases are TGTGCCAGCCAAAGCGGGGGATTCGACAATGAGCAGTTCTTC.

The chain is built from TRBV15 and TRBJ1-2; weak D call: TRBD1 (5 bases). Trimming took 0 bases from V and 3 from J, leaving 17 bases between them. Germline V gives CDR1 LNHNV, CDR2 YYDKDF (reference sequence). This CDR3 spans 17 amino acids. DNA for the CDR3: TGTGCCACCAGCAGAGAGGCCCCGGGGGGTCTGGACTATGGCTACACCTTC. It yields the protein CATSREAPGGLDYGYTF.

The sample holds a few counts of this clonotype. This chain links TRBV30 with TRBJ2-1; D is possibly TRBD1 or TRBD2 (5 bases each). The CDR3 is 13 amino acids. Germline lookup yields CDR1 GTSNPN and CDR2 SVGIG (reference sequence). Trimming shortened V by 0 bases and J by 11 bases, and 14 bases separated the two germline ends. CDR3 loop: CAWSVEGRGKQFF. The CDR3 DNA reads as TGTGCCTGGAGTGTTGAGGGTAGGGGTAAGCAGTTCTTC.

The genes are TRBV20-1 and TRBJ1-5; D may be TRBD1 (5 bases). The CDR3 covers 15 residues. Germline V lookup: CDR1 DFQATT, CDR2 SNEGSKA (reference sequence). The V end was cut by 1 base, the J end by 2 bases, with 12 bases between. The CDR3 bases are TGCAGTGCTAGAGTGGGGGTACTCGGCAATCAGCCCCAGCATTTT. The encoded protein is CSARVGVLGNQPQHF.

The table lists this clonotype with a few counts. The rearrangement joins TRBV4-1 to TRBJ2-1; no clear D gene. CDR1 MGHRA and CDR2 YSYEKL come from the germline V gene. Between the trimmed V and J ends, which lost 4 bases and 0 bases, there was a span of 13 bases. This CDR3 contains 16 residues. This CDR3 reads CASSLTWDSSYNEQFF. CDR3 nucleotide sequence: TGCGCCAGCAGCCTAACTTGGGATAGCTCCTACAATGAGCAGTTCTTC.

The chain is built from TRBV6-6 and TRBJ2-3; D gene unclear. V lost 10 bases and J lost 2, with 16 bases in between. Germline-derived CDR1 and CDR2 are MNHNY and SVGAGI (reference sequence). This CDR3 contains 14 residues. CDR3 nucleotide sequence: TGTGCCACCACAAGTCGACGCCACACAGATACGCAGTATTTT. It specifies CATTSRRHTDTQYF.

CDR3 region: CASGGLNTEAFF. CDR3 DNA sequence: TGTGCCAGCGGGGGCCTGAACACTGAAGCTTTCTTT. The gene calls are TRBV12-3 or TRBV12-4 and TRBJ1-1; D may be TRBD1 (6 bases). Trimming took off 8 bases at V and 0 bases at J, with 7 bases between the two ends. The CDR3 extends over 12 amino acids.

This clonotype was seen once. The genes are TRBV29-1 and TRBJ2-2, with D possibly matching TRBD1 (6 bases). Per the germline V gene, CDR1 is SQVTM and CDR2 is ANQGSEA. With 3 bases removed from V and 5 bases from J, the gap between germline ends came to 13 bases. The CDR3 covers 14 residues. CDR3 residues: CSVDKAGVTGELFF. Here the CDR3 DNA reads TGCAGCGTTGACAAGGCAGGGGTGACCGGGGAGCTGTTTTTT.

This clonotype was counted only a few times. The genes are TRBV2 and TRBJ1-6, with 8 bases matching TRBD1. Germline-derived CDR1 and CDR2 are SNHLY and FYNNEI. The V and J ends lost 6 bases and 6 bases, in that order; junction bases with no gene match: 10. There are 16 residues in the CDR3. CDR3 DNA: TGTGCCAGCAGCTATCCCGGGACAGGTCCTAATTCACCCCTCCACTTT. It translates to CASSYPGTGPNSPLHF.

CDR3: CASSLGFSYNEQFF. CDR3 DNA sequence: TGTGCCAGCAGTTTGGGATTCTCCTACAATGAGCAGTTCTTC. The chain carries TRBV28 and TRBJ2-1; no firm D call. V lost 3 bases to trimming and J lost 0 bases, with 6 bases between them. Germline lookup yields CDR1 MDHEN and CDR2 SYDVKM. The CDR3 has 14 amino acids. Full variable domain (outside the CDR3, taken from reference TRBV28 and TRBJ2-1): DVKVTQSSRYLVKRTGEKVFLECVQDMDHENMFWYRQDPGLGLRLIYFSYDVKMKEKGDIPEGYSVSREKKERFSLILESASTNQTSMYLCASSLGFSYNEQFFGPGTRLTVL.